These 2 T cell receptor beta chains originate from one sample sequenced in a study of blood T cells in healthy people across ages. With a J-beta primer mix and a sample-barcoded 5' primer, a second PCR ran 7 to 11 cycles. MiXCR, run by TCRdb on the 5' RACE reads, gives a single entry per CDR3 protein. The data contain 380,000 or so distinct CDR3 sequences, about half of them singletons. The sample taken for sequencing was blood. The receptor set was obtained from a man aged 60 to 75 in good health.

CDR3 loop: CASRPPGLAGGNEQFF. Written as DNA, the CDR3 is TGTGCCAGCAGACCACCGGGACTAGCGGGGGGGAATGAGCAGTTCTTC. The chain has TRBV7-2 and TRBJ2-1; 16 bases match TRBD2. The CDR3 covers 16 residues. Germline V gives CDR1 SGHTA, CDR2 FQGNSA. J lost 7 bases, V lost 6 bases, and 6 bases had no gene match.

V usage is TRBV13 and J usage is TRBJ2-3; TRBD1 is a possible D gene (6 bases). The CDR3 runs 16 residues. Germline-derived CDR1 and CDR2 are PRHDT and FYEKMQ (reference sequence). Trimming pared 5 bases from V and 5 bases from J, leaving 20 bases between. This CDR3 reads CASSHSATGLGDTQYF. DNA for the CDR3: TGTGCCAGCAGCCACTCCGCGACAGGATTAGGAGATACGCAGTATTTT.